The sequence of this T cell receptor (beta chain) was determined in a study of T cells in localized non-small cell lung cancer. General study results and limits: The appearance of a median approximately 55 of the top 100 tumor clones was seen in adjacent lung. Prolonged overall survival went with higher T cell density in the blood.

Turning to this clone: Its specificity is not known.

The protocol was immunoSEQ multiplex PCR, while the TCRdb copy is restricted to in-frame clones and leaves out a portion. Among fewer than 45,000 clones, roughly 90% were seen once, and the ten largest hold 2.6%. Germline V gene data show CDR1 as LGHNT and CDR2 as FRNRAP. Trimming cost V 2 bases and J 2 bases, with 24 bases left between them. The CDR3 length is 20 residues. V usage is TRBV12-5 and J usage is TRBJ2-2; D is perhaps TRBD1 (5 bases). Sequenced here: peripheral blood, sampled before any cancer treatment. This TCR was recovered from a female donor of 60 years or more with stage I squamous cell lung carcinoma. The CDR3 spells CASGLSRARTYQGNTGELFF. CDR3 DNA: TGTGCTAGTGGTTTGTCCCGAGCGCGGACCTATCAGGGAAACACCGGGGAGCTGTTTTTT.